A single sample is the source of the 31 T cell receptor beta chains below, sequenced in a study of T cell responses to AZD1222 COVID-19 vaccine. The assay was immunoSEQ multiplex PCR, and TCRdb's table has in-frame clones only and misses some. The table has 130,000 or so clones, just over 90% seen once. The sample in question was peripheral blood, obtained on day 0 of MenACWY control vaccination. The receptors stem from an adult in good health.

In this sample, this clone turned up a few times. V gene TRBV27 combines with J gene TRBJ1-1, with 8 bases matching TRBD1. V lost 6 bases and J lost 4; bases outside the gene matches: 7. Per the germline V gene, CDR1 is MNHEY and CDR2 is SMNVEV (reference sequence). This CDR3 has 14 amino acids. CDR3 sequence (DNA): TGTGCCAGCAGCCCCGACAGGGGAGGCACTGAAGCTTTCTTT. This gives the protein CASSPDRGGTEAFF.

The chain carries TRBV11-2 and TRBJ2-7, with TRBD1 matching over 7 bases. The CDR3 totals 14 residues. CDR1 is SGHAT and CDR2 is FQNNGV in the germline V gene. The V segment lost 5 bases and the J segment 2 bases; nucleotides outside the gene matches: 6. In nucleotides, the CDR3 is TGTGCCAGCAGCCTCCTGACAGGGACCTACGAGCAGTACTTC. Encoded protein: CASSLLTGTYEQYF.

DNA for the CDR3: TGTGCCATCAGTGAGTCGGGCGGGGGAGCCACTGAAGCTTTCTTT. As protein: CAISESGGGATEAFF. V usage is TRBV10-3 and J usage is TRBJ1-1; possible D gene TRBD1, 5 bases. Looked up from germline, CDR1 is ENHRY and CDR2 is SYGVKD. Trimming removed 0 bases at V and 4 bases at J, with 12 bases between. There are 15 residues in the CDR3.

The gene calls are TRBV30 and TRBJ1-1; no clear D. Trimming removed 3 bases at V and 5 bases at J, with 10 bases between. CDR1 GTSNPN and CDR2 SVGIG come from the germline V gene (reference sequence). The CDR3 covers 12 residues. The CDR3 loop is CAWSPVRTEAFF. The DNA of the CDR3 is TGTGCCTGGAGCCCAGTGAGGACTGAAGCTTTCTTT.

The gene calls are TRBV25-1 and TRBJ1-1; TRBD1 matches at 7 bases. V trimming: 6 bases; J trimming: 0 bases; junction bases outside the gene matches: 10. This CDR3 is 16 amino acids long. Germline V gene sequence: CDR1 MGHDK, CDR2 SYGVNS. The CDR3 bases are TGTGCCAGCAGCCCAGGACAGGCCCTTTTGAACACTGAAGCTTTCTTT. The encoded protein is CASSPGQALLNTEAFF.

The chain recombines TRBV4-3 with TRBJ1-2; 10 nucleotides align to TRBD1. The CDR3 covers 14 residues. Trimming took 3 bases from V and 12 from J; bases not matched to a gene: 10. Germline V gene sequence: CDR1 LGHNA, CDR2 YSLEER. CDR3 coding DNA: TGCGCCAGCAGCCAGGAAGCCGGGACAGGGGTTCACACCTTC. Protein: CASSQEAGTGVHTF.

V usage is TRBV25-1 and J usage is TRBJ2-1; a weak D match, TRBD2 (5 bases). Trimming took 4 bases from V and 8 from J, leaving 12 bases between them. The germline CDR1 and CDR2 sequences are MGHDK and SYGVNS. This CDR3 has 13 amino acids. This CDR3 is CASSAAESDEQFF. The CDR3 nucleotides are TGTGCCAGCAGTGCAGCGGAGTCCGATGAGCAGTTCTTC.

The chain recombines TRBV5-1 with TRBJ1-6, with D possibly being TRBD1 (5 bases). The germline V gene has CDR1 SGHRS and CDR2 YFSETQ. With 0 bases removed from V and 6 bases from J, the gap between germline ends came to 7 bases. This CDR3 is built from 14 residues. The CDR3 spells CASSLDRLNSPLHF. CDR3 DNA: TGCGCCAGCAGCTTGGACAGGCTTAATTCACCCCTCCACTTT.

The chain is built from TRBV18 and TRBJ2-1, with 8 positions matching TRBD2. V lost 2 bases and J lost 7; bases outside the gene matches: 7. In germline, CDR1 is KGHSH, CDR2 LQKENI. CDR3 length: 15 amino acids. As DNA, the CDR3 is TGTGCCAGCTCACCAATGGTGGCTAGCGGGAATGAGCAGTTCTTC. As protein: CASSPMVASGNEQFF.

The J gene is TRBJ2-7, the V gene TRBV28; 8 nucleotides agree with TRBD1. Trimming took 3 bases from V and 7 from J; bases not matched to a gene: 11. The length of the CDR3 is 15 residues. CDR1 and CDR2 (germline): MDHEN, SYDVKM. CDR3 sequence (DNA): TGTGCCAGCAGTTTCCTAAAAACAGGGGGTCGGGAGCAGTACTTC. Amino acids: CASSFLKTGGREQYF.

V is TRBV11-2 and J is TRBJ2-1, with 8 bases aligning to TRBD2. Looked up from germline, CDR1 is SGHAT and CDR2 is FQNNGV. V lost 1 base, J lost 8 bases, and 7 bases stayed unmatched. This CDR3 region has 15 residues. As DNA, the CDR3 is TGTGCCAGCAGCTTAGCGGGAGGGGCCAGGGATGAGCAGTTCTTC. This sequence encodes CASSLAGGARDEQFF.

The V gene is TRBV7-9, the J gene TRBJ1-3; 8 nucleotides match TRBD1. The CDR3 has 17 amino acids. Germline CDR1 is SEHNR and CDR2 is FQNEAQ (reference sequence). The V gene end was trimmed by 5 bases and the J gene end by 4 bases; junction bases not matched to a gene: 13. The DNA for the CDR3 is TGTGCCAGCAGCCCTCCGACAGGGGCGTCTTCGGGAAACACCATATATTTT. This encodes CASSPPTGASSGNTIYF.

This chain links TRBV29-1 with TRBJ2-1; D gene uncertain. Germline-derived CDR1 and CDR2 are SQVTM and ANQGSEA. The CDR3 sequence is 15 residues long. V shed 3 bases and J shed 9 bases, with 21 bases lying between them. DNA of the CDR3: TGCAGCGTTGATGGCTATTTGGGTAGTGTTGGTGAGCAGTTCTTC. Protein product: CSVDGYLGSVGEQFF.

This chain links TRBV19 with TRBJ1-1; maybe TRBD1 (5 bases). The germline gives CDR1 LNHDA, CDR2 SQIVND (reference sequence). CDR3 size: 16 residues. Trimming shortened V by 3 bases and J by 4 bases, and 18 bases separated the two germline ends. CDR3 region: CASSIGAGRLVTEAFF. CDR3 DNA sequence: TGTGCCAGTAGTATCGGGGCAGGGAGGTTGGTCACTGAAGCTTTCTTT.

V gene TRBV5-6 combines with J gene TRBJ1-1; D is perhaps TRBD1 (5 bases). The length of the CDR3 is 13 residues. CDR1 and CDR2 (germline): SGHDT, YYEEEE. The V and J ends lost 3 bases and 0 bases respectively, with 6 bases between them. In DNA, the CDR3 is TGTGCCAGCAGCTCGGGGGTGAACACTGAAGCTTTCTTT. Amino acid sequence: CASSSGVNTEAFF.

A note on this clone: This same CDR3 is encoded by further DNA sequences in the sample. The rearrangement links TRBV19 to TRBJ2-1, with D unresolved. Germline CDR1 LNHDA, CDR2 SQIVND (reference sequence). V shed 1 base and J shed 3 bases, with 4 bases lying between them. The CDR3 covers 13 residues. The CDR3 protein is CASSIAGYNEQFF. The CDR3 coding sequence is TGTGCCAGTAGTATAGCCGGCTACAATGAGCAGTTCTTC.

The chain combines TRBV19 with TRBJ1-2; D gene unclear. The V end was cut by 3 bases, the J end by 2 bases, with 10 bases between. CDR3 size: 14 residues. Germline loops: CDR1 LNHDA, CDR2 SQIVND (reference sequence). The CDR3 sequence is CASSISGLNYGYTF. The CDR3 DNA follows: TGTGCCAGTAGTATTTCCGGGCTAAACTATGGCTACACCTTC.

The chain combines TRBV10-3 with TRBJ1-5; 9 bases are shared with TRBD1. J was trimmed by 7 bases and V by 6 bases; bases with no gene match: 7. The germline gives CDR1 ENHRY, CDR2 SYGVKD. The CDR3 has 14 amino acids. CDR3 sequence reads: CAIREQGAAQPQHF. The CDR3 coding sequence is TGTGCCATCAGGGAACAGGGGGCCGCCCAGCCCCAGCATTTT.

V is TRBV19 and J is TRBJ2-1; the D is unclear. Germline CDR1 and CDR2: LNHDA and SQIVND (reference sequence). The V gene lost 2 bases and the J gene lost 9 bases, with 8 bases spanning the gap. The CDR3 length is 12 residues. CDR3 sequence reads: CASSIRNGEQFF. Written as DNA, the CDR3 is TGTGCCAGTAGTATAAGGAATGGTGAGCAGTTCTTC.

The rearrangement uses TRBV7-3 and TRBJ1-2, with 8 bases matching TRBD1. The CDR3 length is 13 residues. Per the germline V gene, CDR1 is SGHTA and CDR2 is FQGTGA. The ends lost 5 bases at V and 4 bases at J; junction bases unmatched: 3. The CDR3: CASSLGQGYGYTF. CDR3 nucleotides: TGTGCCAGCAGCCTAGGACAGGGCTATGGCTACACCTTC.

V gene TRBV5-4 combines with J gene TRBJ2-1, with TRBD2 matching 7 bases. J gave up 8 bases and V 0 bases, and 17 bases lay outside the gene matches. Germline loops: CDR1 SGHNT, CDR2 YYREEE (reference sequence). CDR3 length equals 18 residues. CDR3: CASSLAREGIRPRDEQFF. CDR3 in DNA: TGTGCCAGCAGCTTGGCCAGGGAGGGGATAAGGCCTAGGGATGAGCAGTTCTTC. The variable domain in full, with the rest retrieved from reference TRBV5-4 and TRBJ2-1, is ETGVTQSPTHLIKTRGQQVTLRCSSQSGHNTVSWYQQALGQGPQFIFQYYREEENGRGNFPPRFSGLQFPNYSSELNVNALELDDSALYLCASSLAREGIRPRDEQFFGPGTRLTVL.

The chain carries TRBV5-5 and TRBJ2-1; the match to TRBD1 covers 9 bases. The trim removed 5 bases at V and 3 bases at J, leaving 6 bases unmatched. Germline V lookup: CDR1 SGHKS, CDR2 YYEKEE (reference sequence). The length of the CDR3 is 15 residues. CDR3 in amino acids: CASSYDRGVYNEQFF. Written as DNA, the CDR3 is TGTGCCAGCAGTTACGACAGGGGGGTCTACAATGAGCAGTTCTTC.

This chain connects TRBV19 to TRBJ1-1; 8 nucleotides align to TRBD1. V trimming: 7 bases; J trimming: 4 bases; junction bases outside the gene matches: 5. This CDR3 is built from 13 residues. Germline V gene data show CDR1 as LNHDA and CDR2 as SQIVND (reference sequence). The CDR3, as DNA: TGTGCCAGTAACAGGGGGGGGACCACTGAAGCTTTCTTT. As protein: CASNRGGTTEAFF.

This chain uses TRBV7-6 with TRBJ2-3; the match to TRBD2 covers 9 bases. Germline-derived CDR1 and CDR2 are SGHVS and FNYEAQ. The CDR3 is made up of 16 amino acids. Trimming took 1 base from V and 6 from J; bases not matched to a gene: 8. CDR3: CASSLGAGGGLDTQYF. CDR3 coding DNA: TGTGCCAGCAGCTTAGGAGCGGGGGGCGGCCTCGATACGCAGTATTTT.

The V gene is TRBV2, the J gene TRBJ1-2; D unclear. The V end was cut by 2 bases, the J end by 0 bases, with 10 bases between. The germline gives CDR1 SNHLY, CDR2 FYNNEI. The CDR3 covers 15 residues. CDR3 nucleotides: TGTGCCAGCAGTGAACCTGTGCTAGCTAACTATGGCTACACCTTC. Translation: CASSEPVLANYGYTF.

The rearrangement uses TRBV5-1 and TRBJ2-1; 8 bases align to TRBD1. The V segment lost 4 bases and the J segment 6 bases; nucleotides outside the gene matches: 3. The length of the CDR3 is 13 residues. CDR1 and CDR2 (germline): SGHRS, YFSETQ. The CDR3 DNA reads TGCGCCAGCAGCACCGGACAGGGCAATGAGCAGTTCTTC. This gives the protein CASSTGQGNEQFF.

The chain has TRBV14 and TRBJ1-1; D ambiguous. V lost 1 base, J lost 7 bases, and 16 bases lay in between. Germline lookup yields CDR1 SGHDN and CDR2 FVKESK. The CDR3 has 15 residues. This chain's CDR3 is CASSQVRPSRGEAFF. CDR3 nucleotides: TGTGCCAGCAGCCAAGTAAGACCCTCGCGGGGTGAAGCTTTCTTT.

V usage is TRBV7-9 and J usage is TRBJ1-2; TRBD1 matches 8 bases. J lost 4 bases, V lost 5 bases, and 6 bases had no gene match. Germline lookup yields CDR1 SEHNR and CDR2 FQNEAQ (reference sequence). This CDR3 has 14 amino acids. The CDR3, as DNA: TGTGCCAGCAGCCAGGACAGGGCCCTCTATGGCTACACCTTC. Its translation: CASSQDRALYGYTF.

The chain joins TRBV27 to TRBJ2-1; TRBD1 matches 10 bases. The CDR3 sequence is 14 residues long. V dropped 3 bases and J dropped 9; count of bases not matched to a gene: 5. Germline V gene data show CDR1 as MNHEY and CDR2 as SMNVEV (reference sequence). The DNA of the CDR3 is TGTGCCAGCAGTTTCGGCGGACAGGGGGTTGAGCAGTTCTTC. This codes for CASSFGGQGVEQFF.

The J gene is TRBJ1-1, the V gene TRBV14, with 10 bases aligning to TRBD1. This CDR3 has 17 amino acids. The V gene's germline CDR1 is SGHDN and CDR2 FVKESK. V lost 3 bases and J lost 3; bases outside the gene matches: 10. The CDR3 is CASSHLSRDRGYTEAFF. Written as DNA, the CDR3 is TGTGCCAGCAGCCATCTGTCCCGGGACAGGGGTTACACTGAAGCTTTCTTT.

Note on this clone: A read error may account for a junction end that differs from germline. The chain employs TRBV28 and TRBJ2-7, with 7 nucleotides matching TRBD2. The germline gives CDR1 MDHEN, CDR2 SYDVKM. The CDR3 consists of 12 residues. The CDR3 nucleotides are TGTGCCAGCAGTGCGGGGGAATACCCTCCTTTCTTC. It specifies CASSAGEYPPFF. The full variable domain, its missing parts supplied by reference TRBV28 and TRBJ2-7, is DVKVTQSSRYLVKRTGEKVFLECVQDMDHENMFWYRQDPGLGLRLIYFSYDVKMKEKGDIPEGYSVSREKKERFSLILESASTNQTSMYLCASSAGEYPPFFGPGTRLTVT.